Below, 6 T cell receptor beta chains from the same sample are listed, as sequenced in a study of response to subunit inactivated influenza vaccine. Each CDR3 protein is one row after TCRdb ran MiXCR on the RT-PCR reads. Counted here are fewer than 600,000 distinct CDR3 sequences, around 7.7% occurring once; the ten biggest clones make up less than 15%. The starting material was PBMCs from blood, obtained less than 30 months after vaccination. These receptors were obtained from a man in his fifties or sixties who received an inactivated influenza vaccine.

In the case of this clonotype: This could be a read error, since a much larger clone is one nucleotide away. The final CDR3 position lacks the conserved phenylalanine or tryptophan, pointing to a likely read error. V and J are TRBV2 and TRBJ1-5; D gene unclear. The germline CDR1 and CDR2 sequences are SNHLY and FYNNEI. The CDR3 runs 15 residues. The V end lost 6 bases, the J end lost 0 bases, and 12 bases lay between the germline ends. The CDR3 protein is CASSSHEHSNQPQHL. The CDR3 DNA reads as TGTGCCAGCAGCTCACACGAGCATAGCAATCAGCCCCAGCATTTG.

The chain has TRBV28 and TRBJ1-1, with TRBD1 identical over 8 bases. CDR3 length: 15 amino acids. Germline assignment: CDR1 MDHEN and CDR2 SYDVKM. With V trimmed by 5 bases and J by 0 bases, 5 bases remained unmatched. CDR3: CASSLDRAMNTEAFF. The CDR3 bases are TGTGCCAGCAGTCTGGACAGGGCCATGAACACTGAAGCTTTCTTT.

This clonotype occurred a few times. Here the CDR3 DNA reads TGTGCCATCAGTATACAGGGGGCTCTTGACTATGGCTACACCTTC. Protein product: CAISIQGALDYGYTF. This chain uses TRBV10-3 with TRBJ1-2; 9 nucleotides agree with TRBD1. The CDR3 covers 15 residues. Trimming took 5 bases from V and 3 from J; bases not matched to a gene: 7. The germline gives CDR1 ENHRY, CDR2 SYGVKD.

This clonotype has just a few counts. The genes are TRBV7-9 and TRBJ2-5; D is uncertain. The CDR3 extends over 17 amino acids. CDR1 SEHNR and CDR2 FQNEAQ come from the germline V gene (reference sequence). Trimming shortened V by 1 base and J by 3 bases, and 18 bases separated the two germline ends. Written as DNA, the CDR3 is TGTGCCAGCAGCTTAGGCGGCGTTCGTGGGGAAGAAGAGACCCAGTACTTC. This translates into CASSLGGVRGEEETQYF.

This clonotype was recorded a few times. The V gene is TRBV6-5, the J gene TRBJ1-2; a weak D match, TRBD1 (5 bases). Per the germline V gene, CDR1 is MNHEY and CDR2 is SVGAGI. The CDR3 consists of 12 residues. Trimming cost V 8 bases and J 7 bases, with 14 bases left between them. CDR3 in DNA: TGTGCCAGCCACGGGGACGCCCGTGGCTACACCTTC. Amino acids: CASHGDARGYTF.

This clonotype was observed a handful of times. This chain connects TRBV12-3 or TRBV12-4 to TRBJ2-1; 13 nucleotides agree with TRBD2. J was trimmed by 1 base and V by 6 bases; bases with no gene match: 3. The CDR3 has 16 residues. CDR3 in amino acids: CASSGLAGESYNEQFF. CDR3 DNA: TGTGCCAGCAGCGGACTAGCGGGGGAGTCCTACAATGAGCAGTTCTTC.